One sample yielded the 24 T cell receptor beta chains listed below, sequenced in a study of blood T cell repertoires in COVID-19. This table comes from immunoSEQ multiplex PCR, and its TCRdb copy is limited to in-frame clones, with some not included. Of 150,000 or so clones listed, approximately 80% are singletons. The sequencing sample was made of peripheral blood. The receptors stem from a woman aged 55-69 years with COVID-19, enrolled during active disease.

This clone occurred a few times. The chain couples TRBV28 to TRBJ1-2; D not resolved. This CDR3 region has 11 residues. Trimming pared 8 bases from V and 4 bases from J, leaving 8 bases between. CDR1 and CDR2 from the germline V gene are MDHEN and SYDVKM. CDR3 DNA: TGTGCCAGCGGACTACCCTATGGCTACACCTTC. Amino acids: CASGLPYGYTF.

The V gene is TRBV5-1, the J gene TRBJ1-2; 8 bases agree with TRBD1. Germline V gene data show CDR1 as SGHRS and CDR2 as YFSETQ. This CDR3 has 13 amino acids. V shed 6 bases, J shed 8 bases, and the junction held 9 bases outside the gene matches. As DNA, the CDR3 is TGCGCCAGCAACTCGGACAGGGTGGGAGGCTACACCTTC. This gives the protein CASNSDRVGGYTF.

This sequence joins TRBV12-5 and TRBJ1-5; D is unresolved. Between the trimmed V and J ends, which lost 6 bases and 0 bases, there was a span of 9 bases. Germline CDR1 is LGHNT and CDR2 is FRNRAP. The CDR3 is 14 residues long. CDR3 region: CASGFDFSNQPQHF. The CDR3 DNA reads TGTGCTAGTGGATTCGACTTTAGCAATCAGCCCCAGCATTTT. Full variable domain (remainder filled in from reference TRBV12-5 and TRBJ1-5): DARVTQTPRHKVTEMGQEVTMRCQPILGHNTVFWYRQTMMQGLELLAYFRNRAPLDDSGMPKDRFSAEMPDATLATLKIQPSEPRDSAVYFCASGFDFSNQPQHFGDGTRLSIL.

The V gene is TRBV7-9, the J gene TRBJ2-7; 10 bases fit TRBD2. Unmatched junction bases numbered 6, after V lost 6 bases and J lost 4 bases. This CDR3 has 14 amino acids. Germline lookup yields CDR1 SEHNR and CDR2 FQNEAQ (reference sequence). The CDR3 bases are TGTGCCAGCAGTCGACTAGCGGGCTTGTACGAGCAGTACTTC. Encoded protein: CASSRLAGLYEQYF.

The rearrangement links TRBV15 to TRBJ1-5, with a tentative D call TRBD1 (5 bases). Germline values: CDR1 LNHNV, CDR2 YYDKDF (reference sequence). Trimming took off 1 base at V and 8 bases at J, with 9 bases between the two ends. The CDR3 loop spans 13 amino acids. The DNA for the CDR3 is TGTGCCACCAGCAGAGTTCGGGGGGAGCCCCAGCATTTT. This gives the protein CATSRVRGEPQHF.

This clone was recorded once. CDR3 sequence: CASSPAGTSYNSPLHF. As DNA, the CDR3 is TGTGCCAGCAGCCCCGCGGGGACCTCCTATAATTCACCCCTCCACTTT. The V gene is TRBV7-8, the J gene TRBJ1-6, with D perhaps TRBD1 (5 bases). The V gene's germline CDR1 is SGHVS and CDR2 FQNEAQ. The CDR3 length is 16 residues. The V and J ends lost 5 bases and 0 bases respectively, with 11 bases between them.

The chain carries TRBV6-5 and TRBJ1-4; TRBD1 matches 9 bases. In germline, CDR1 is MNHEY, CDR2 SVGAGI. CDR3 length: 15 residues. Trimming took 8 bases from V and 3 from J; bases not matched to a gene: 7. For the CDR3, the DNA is TGTGCCAGCTCGGGACAGGGTGGCCCTAATGAAAAACTGTTTTTT. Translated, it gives CASSGQGGPNEKLFF.

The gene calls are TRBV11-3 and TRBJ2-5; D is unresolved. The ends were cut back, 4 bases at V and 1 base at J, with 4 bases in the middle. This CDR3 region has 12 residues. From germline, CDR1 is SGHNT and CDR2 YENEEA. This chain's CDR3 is CASSSGQETQYF. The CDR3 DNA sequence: TGTGCCAGCAGCTCCGGCCAAGAGACCCAGTACTTC.

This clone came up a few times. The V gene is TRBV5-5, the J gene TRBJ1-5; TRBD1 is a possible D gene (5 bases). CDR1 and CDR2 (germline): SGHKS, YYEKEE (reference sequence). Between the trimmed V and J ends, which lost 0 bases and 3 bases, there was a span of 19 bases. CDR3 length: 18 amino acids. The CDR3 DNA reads TGTGCCAGCAGCTTGGGACCCCAGGACACGTATCTCAATCAGCCCCAGCATTTT. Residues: CASSLGPQDTYLNQPQHF. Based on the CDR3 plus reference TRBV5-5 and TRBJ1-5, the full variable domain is DAGVTQSPTHLIKTRGQQVTLRCSPISGHKSVSWYQQVLGQGPQFIFQYYEKEERGRGNFPDRFSARQFPNYSSELNVNALLLGDSALYLCASSLGPQDTYLNQPQHFGDGTRLSIL.

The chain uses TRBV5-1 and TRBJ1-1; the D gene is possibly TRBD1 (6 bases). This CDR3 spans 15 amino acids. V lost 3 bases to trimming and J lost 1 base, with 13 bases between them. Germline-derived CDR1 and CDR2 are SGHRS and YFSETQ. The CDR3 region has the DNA TGCGCCAGCAGCTCACAGGGAGACAGGAACACTGAAGCTTTCTTT. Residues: CASSSQGDRNTEAFF.

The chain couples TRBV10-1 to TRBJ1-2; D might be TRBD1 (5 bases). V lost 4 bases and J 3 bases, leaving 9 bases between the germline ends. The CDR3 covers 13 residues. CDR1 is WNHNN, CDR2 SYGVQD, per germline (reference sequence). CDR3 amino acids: CASSGGRDYGYTF. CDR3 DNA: TGCGCCAGCAGTGGGGGCCGGGACTATGGCTACACCTTC.

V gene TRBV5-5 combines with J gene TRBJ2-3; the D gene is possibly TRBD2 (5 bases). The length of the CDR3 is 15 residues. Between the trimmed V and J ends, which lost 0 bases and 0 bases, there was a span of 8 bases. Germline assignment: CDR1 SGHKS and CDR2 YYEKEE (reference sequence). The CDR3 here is CASSLAGISTDTQYF. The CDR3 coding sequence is TGTGCCAGCAGCTTGGCCGGGATTAGCACAGATACGCAGTATTTT.

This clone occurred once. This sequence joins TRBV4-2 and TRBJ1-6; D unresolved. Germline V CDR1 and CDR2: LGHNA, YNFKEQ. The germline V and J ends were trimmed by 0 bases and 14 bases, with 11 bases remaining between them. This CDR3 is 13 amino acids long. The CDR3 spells CASSQDVGSALHF. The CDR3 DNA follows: TGTGCCAGCAGCCAAGACGTCGGTTCGGCCCTCCACTTT.

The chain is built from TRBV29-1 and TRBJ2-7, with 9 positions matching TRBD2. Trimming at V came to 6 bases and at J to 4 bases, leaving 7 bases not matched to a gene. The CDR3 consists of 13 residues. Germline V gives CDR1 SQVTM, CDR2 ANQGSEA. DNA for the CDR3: TGCAGCGTATATAGCGGGAGCAGGTACGAGCAGTACTTC. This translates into CSVYSGSRYEQYF.

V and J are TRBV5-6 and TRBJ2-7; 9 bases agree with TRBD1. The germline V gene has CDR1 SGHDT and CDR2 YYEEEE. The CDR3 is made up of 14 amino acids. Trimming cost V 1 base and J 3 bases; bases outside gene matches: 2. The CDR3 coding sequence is TGTGCCAGCAGCTTGTGGGACAGGGTCTACGAGCAGTACGTC. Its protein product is CASSLWDRVYEQYV.

Written as DNA, the CDR3 is TGTGCCAGCAGTGAGGAGGCGTTCATGAACACTGAAGCTTTCTTT. Translating it yields CASSEEAFMNTEAFF. The chain employs TRBV6-1 and TRBJ1-1; D is undetermined. V was shortened by 3 bases and J by 0 bases, with 11 bases between the two germline ends. This CDR3 spans 15 amino acids. Germline V CDR1 and CDR2: MNHNS, SASEGT.

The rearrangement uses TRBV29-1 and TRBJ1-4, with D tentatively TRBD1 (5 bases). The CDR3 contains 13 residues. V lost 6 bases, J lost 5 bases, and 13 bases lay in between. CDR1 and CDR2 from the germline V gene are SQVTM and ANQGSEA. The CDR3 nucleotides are TGCAGCGTCCAGCCGACAGTGAATGAAAAACTGTTTTTT. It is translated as CSVQPTVNEKLFF.

The CDR3 DNA is TGTGCCAGCAGCTTAGGCCCGGGACAGGGTGGTACTGAAGCTTTCTTT. It is translated as CASSLGPGQGGTEAFF. The chain uses TRBV7-9 and TRBJ1-1, with TRBD1 matching over 9 bases. V shed 1 base, J shed 5 bases, and the junction held 8 bases outside the gene matches. Germline V gene data show CDR1 as SEHNR and CDR2 as FQNEAQ (reference sequence). This CDR3 has 16 amino acids.

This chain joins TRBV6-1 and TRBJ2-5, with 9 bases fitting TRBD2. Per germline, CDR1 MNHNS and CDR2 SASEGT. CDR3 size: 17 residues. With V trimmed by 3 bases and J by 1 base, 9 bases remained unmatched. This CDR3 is CASSESSRGGLQETQYF. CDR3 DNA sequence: TGTGCCAGCAGTGAGTCCTCGCGGGGGGGCCTCCAAGAGACCCAGTACTTC.

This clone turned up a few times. This CDR3 is CASSVEANYGYTF. CDR3 sequence (DNA): TGTGCCAGCAGTGTCGAGGCTAACTATGGCTACACCTTC. The chain uses TRBV2 and TRBJ1-2; D not resolved. Germline CDR1 reads SNHLY; CDR2 reads FYNNEI. The CDR3 length is 13 residues. The germline V and J ends were trimmed by 4 bases and 0 bases, with 6 bases remaining between them.

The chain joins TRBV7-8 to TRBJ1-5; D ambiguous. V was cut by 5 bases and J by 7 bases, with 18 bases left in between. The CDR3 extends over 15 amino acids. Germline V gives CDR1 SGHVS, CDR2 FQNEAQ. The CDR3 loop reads CASSPMELGGQPQHF. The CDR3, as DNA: TGTGCCAGCAGCCCTATGGAGCTTGGCGGGCAGCCCCAGCATTTT.

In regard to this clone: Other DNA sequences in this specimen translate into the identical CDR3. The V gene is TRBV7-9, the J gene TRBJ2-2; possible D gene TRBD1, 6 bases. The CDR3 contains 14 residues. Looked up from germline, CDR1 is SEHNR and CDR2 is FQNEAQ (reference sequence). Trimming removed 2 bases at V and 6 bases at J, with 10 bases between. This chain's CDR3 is CASSLTTGPGELFF. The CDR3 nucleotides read TGTGCCAGCAGCTTAACTACAGGGCCCGGGGAGCTGTTTTTT.

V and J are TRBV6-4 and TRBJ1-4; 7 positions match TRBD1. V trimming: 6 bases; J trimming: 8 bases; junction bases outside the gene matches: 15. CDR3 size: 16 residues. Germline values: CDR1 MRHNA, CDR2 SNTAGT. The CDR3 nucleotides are TGTGCCAGCAGCCCTACCCCACAGGGGAATTACGAAAAACTGTTTTTT. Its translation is CASSPTPQGNYEKLFF.

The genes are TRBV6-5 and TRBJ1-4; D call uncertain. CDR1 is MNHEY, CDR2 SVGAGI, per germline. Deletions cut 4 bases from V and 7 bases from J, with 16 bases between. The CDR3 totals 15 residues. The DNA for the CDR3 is TGTGCCAGCAGTTCCGGCATACTACCGAGTGAAAAACTGTTTTTT. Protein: CASSSGILPSEKLFF.